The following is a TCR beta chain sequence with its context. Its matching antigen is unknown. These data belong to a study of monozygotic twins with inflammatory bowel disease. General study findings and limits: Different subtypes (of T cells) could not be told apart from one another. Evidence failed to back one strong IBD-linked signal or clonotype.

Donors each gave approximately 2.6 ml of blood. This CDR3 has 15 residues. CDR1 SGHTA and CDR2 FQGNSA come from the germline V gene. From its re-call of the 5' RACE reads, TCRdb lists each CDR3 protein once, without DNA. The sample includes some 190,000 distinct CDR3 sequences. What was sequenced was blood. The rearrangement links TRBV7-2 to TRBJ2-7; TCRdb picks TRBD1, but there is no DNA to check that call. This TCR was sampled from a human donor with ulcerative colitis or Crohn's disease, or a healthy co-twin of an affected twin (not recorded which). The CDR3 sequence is CASSPAWGERYEQYF.